These 24 T cell receptor beta chains were all obtained from the same sample, sequenced in a study of T cells in Graves' hyperthyroidism and ophthalmopathy. Amplified TCR beta CDR3 regions derived from RNA transcripts. Initially, a first-round RT-PCR of the TCR CDR3 employed the HTBI primer set. Each CDR3 protein is one row after TCRdb ran MiXCR on the multiplex PCR reads. In the table there are about 400,000 distinct CDR3 sequences, over 12% of which are singletons. Sequencing was done on a sample of blood. The receptors were sampled from a middle-aged man with Graves' ophthalmopathy.

This clonotype was picked up many times. This chain joins TRBV2 and TRBJ2-1, with 14 bases that match TRBD2. From germline, CDR1 is SNHLY and CDR2 FYNNEI. This CDR3 comprises 18 residues. The V gene end was trimmed by 8 bases and the J gene end by 8 bases; junction bases not matched to a gene: 17. The CDR3 loop is CASLSLGTSGGNVDEQFF. CDR3 DNA sequence: TGTGCCAGCTTGTCCCTAGGGACTAGCGGGGGTAACGTAGATGAGCAGTTCTTC.

The table lists this clonotype with a few counts. V usage is TRBV4-1 and J usage is TRBJ2-7, with 7 bases that match TRBD2. After removal of 1 base from V and 3 bases from J, the junction contained 9 bases not matched to a gene. CDR3 length: 16 residues. The germline gives CDR1 MGHRA, CDR2 YSYEKL. CDR3 DNA sequence: TGCGCCAGCAGCCAAGCGGTTGCGGGAGAGGGCTACGAGCAGTACTTC. This gives the protein CASSQAVAGEGYEQYF.

V is TRBV5-6 and J is TRBJ2-1, with D perhaps TRBD1 (5 bases). Looked up from germline, CDR1 is SGHDT and CDR2 is YYEEEE. This CDR3 region has 18 residues. V lost 0 bases and J lost 0, with 16 bases in between. CDR3 in amino acids: CASSLGPLSRGSYNEQFF. The CDR3 DNA reads TGTGCCAGCAGCTTGGGGCCTCTCAGTAGGGGCTCCTACAATGAGCAGTTCTTC.

The chain couples TRBV6-1 to TRBJ1-4, with 7 bases identical to TRBD1. Germline V lookup: CDR1 MNHNS, CDR2 SASEGT. The CDR3 is 14 amino acids. J was trimmed by 7 bases and V by 7 bases; bases with no gene match: 9. The CDR3 protein is CASNPTGMGEKLFF. The CDR3 nucleotides are TGTGCCAGCAACCCGACAGGGATGGGTGAAAAACTGTTTTTT.

Ten or more counts support this clonotype. The gene calls are TRBV20-1 and TRBJ2-5; D call uncertain. This CDR3 has 15 residues. V was clipped by 0 bases and J by 1 base, with 12 bases between them. CDR1 is DFQATT, CDR2 SNEGSKA, per germline (reference sequence). Written as DNA, the CDR3 is TGCAGTGCTAGAGATGTTAAGCTCGGCCAAGAGACCCAGTACTTC. Encoded protein: CSARDVKLGQETQYF.

This clonotype was counted many times. The gene calls are TRBV4-1 and TRBJ1-2; TRBD1 aligns across 7 bases. Germline V gene lookup returns CDR1 MGHRA and CDR2 YSYEKL. The J segment lost 13 bases and the V segment lost 1 base, leaving 6 bases of the junction unmatched. The length of the CDR3 is 12 residues. CDR3 sequence (DNA): TGCGCCAGCAGCCAAGTTGAGGGGGCCAGCACCTTC. This sequence encodes CASSQVEGASTF.

This clonotype was seen repeatedly, ten times or more. This chain links TRBV20-1 with TRBJ1-5; no firm D call. The CDR3 consists of 13 residues. Trimming cost V 5 bases and J 3 bases, with 11 bases left between them. In germline, CDR1 is DFQATT, CDR2 SNEGSKA (reference sequence). The CDR3 DNA is TGCAGTGCTGGAGGGAGGGCCAATCAGCCCCAGCATTTT. It is translated as CSAGGRANQPQHF.

This clonotype turned up a few times. The chain is built from TRBV29-1 and TRBJ1-1, with D possibly matching TRBD1 (5 bases). Germline V gene data show CDR1 as SQVTM and CDR2 as ANQGSEA. V lost 5 bases to trimming and J lost 11 bases, with 12 bases between them. CDR3 length: 10 amino acids. CDR3 sequence reads: CSVHRQPAFF. The CDR3 bases are TGCAGCGTTCACCGACAGCCGGCTTTCTTT. The full variable domain, its missing parts supplied by reference TRBV29-1 and TRBJ1-1, is SAVISQKPSRDICQRGTSLTIQCQVDSQVTMMFWYRQQPGQSLTLIATANQGSEATYESGFVIDKFPISRPNLTFSTLTVSNMSPEDSSIYLCSVHRQPAFFGQGTRLTVV.

This clonotype occurred many times. The genes are TRBV5-1 and TRBJ2-3, with D hard to call. This CDR3 has 15 amino acids. The V end lost 1 base, the J end lost 0 bases, and 9 bases lay between the germline ends. Per germline, CDR1 SGHRS and CDR2 YFSETQ. The CDR3 is CASSLIGGSTDTQYF. The CDR3 DNA sequence: TGCGCCAGCAGCTTGATCGGTGGAAGCACAGATACGCAGTATTTT. Drawing the rest from reference TRBV5-1 and TRBJ2-3, the complete variable domain is KAGVTQTPRYLIKTRGQQVTLSCSPISGHRSVSWYQQTPGQGLQFLFEYFSETQRNKGNFPGRFSGRQFSNSRSEMNVSTLELGDSALYLCASSLIGGSTDTQYFGPGTRLTVL.

This clonotype was seen many times. V and J are TRBV7-8 and TRBJ2-3; tentatively, D is TRBD2 (6 bases). The CDR3 totals 13 residues. Germline CDR1 SGHVS, CDR2 FQNEAQ. V was cut by 9 bases and J by 2 bases, with 12 bases left in between. CDR3 sequence (DNA): TGTGCCAGTACTAGCAGACCCACAGATACGCAGTATTTT. This sequence encodes CASTSRPTDTQYF.

The table lists this clonotype with a few counts. V usage is TRBV6-2 or TRBV6-3 and J usage is TRBJ1-1; the D is unclear. Per germline, CDR1 MNHEY and CDR2 SVGEGT. Trimming stripped 6 bases from V and 0 bases from J, with 11 bases between. The CDR3 consists of 14 residues. The DNA for the CDR3 is TGTGCCAGCAGCTCCATCCATATGAACACTGAAGCTTTCTTT. It yields the protein CASSSIHMNTEAFF.

The V call is TRBV20-1, the J call TRBJ1-2, with 8 nucleotides matching TRBD1. Trimming took 1 base from V and 2 from J; bases not matched to a gene: 6. Germline CDR1 reads DFQATT; CDR2 reads SNEGSKA (reference sequence). The CDR3 covers 15 residues. CDR3 residues: CSARGEGQGNYGYTF. The DNA of the CDR3 is TGCAGTGCTAGAGGCGAAGGACAGGGAAACTATGGCTACACCTTC.

There are a few counts of this clonotype. In nucleotides, the CDR3 is TGTGCCAGCAGCTTAGACCAGGGATCGTACGAGCAGTACTTC. Translating gives CASSLDQGSYEQYF. The chain joins TRBV13 to TRBJ2-7; TRBD1 is a possible D gene (5 bases). CDR3 length: 14 amino acids. Germline lookup yields CDR1 PRHDT and CDR2 FYEKMQ (reference sequence). V lost 1 base, J lost 4 bases, and 11 bases lay in between.

This clonotype was counted ten times or more. The chain joins TRBV28 to TRBJ1-4; weak D call: TRBD1 (6 bases). V was cut by 3 bases and J by 8 bases, with 13 bases left in between. Germline V lookup: CDR1 MDHEN, CDR2 SYDVKM. The CDR3 consists of 14 residues. The CDR3 DNA sequence: TGTGCCAGCAGTTTGGGAACAGGGCAGGAAAAACTGTTTTTT. Encoded protein: CASSLGTGQEKLFF.

J is TRBJ2-1 and V is TRBV27, with 8 positions matching TRBD1. The ends lost 6 bases at V and 8 bases at J; junction bases unmatched: 6. The length of the CDR3 is 13 residues. Germline CDR1 and CDR2: MNHEY and SMNVEV (reference sequence). CDR3 in DNA: TGTGCCAGCAGGTGGGCAGGGGGCGATGAGCAGTTCTTC. It yields the protein CASRWAGGDEQFF.

The table lists this clonotype with many counts. The V call is TRBV28, the J call TRBJ2-1, with D possibly being TRBD1 or TRBD2 (7 bases each). This CDR3 is 13 amino acids long. Germline CDR1 MDHEN, CDR2 SYDVKM. V was clipped by 10 bases and J by 2 bases, with 12 bases between them. This chain's CDR3 is CATGGVTYNEQFF. The CDR3 coding sequence is TGTGCCACAGGGGGGGTTACCTACAATGAGCAGTTCTTC.

This clonotype was seen more than once but under ten times. The chain employs TRBV20-1 and TRBJ1-5, with 8 nucleotides matching TRBD1. V lost 0 bases to trimming and J lost 4 bases; unmatched junction nucleotides: 8. This CDR3 region has 16 residues. CDR1 and CDR2 (germline): DFQATT, SNEGSKA (reference sequence). The CDR3 here is CSAREIGRGLNQPQHF. CDR3 coding DNA: TGCAGTGCTAGAGAGATTGGCAGGGGGCTTAATCAGCCCCAGCATTTT.

This clonotype came up many times. The chain has TRBV28 and TRBJ2-7, with TRBD2 matching over 7 bases. This CDR3 is built from 14 residues. J was trimmed by 2 bases and V by 1 base; bases with no gene match: 2. From germline, CDR1 is MDHEN and CDR2 SYDVKM. CDR3 sequence reads: CASSLYRGAYEQYF. CDR3 coding DNA: TGTGCCAGCAGTTTATATCGGGGGGCCTACGAGCAGTACTTC. The full variable domain, with the rest looked up from reference TRBV28 and TRBJ2-7, is DVKVTQSSRYLVKRTGEKVFLECVQDMDHENMFWYRQDPGLGLRLIYFSYDVKMKEKGDIPEGYSVSREKKERFSLILESASTNQTSMYLCASSLYRGAYEQYFGPGTRLTVT.

In its sample, this clonotype was seen many times. The V and J genes are TRBV20-1 and TRBJ2-3; D gene ambiguous. The CDR3 loop spans 13 amino acids. Germline V gene sequence: CDR1 DFQATT, CDR2 SNEGSKA (reference sequence). Trimming cost V 2 bases and J 4 bases, with 10 bases left between them. In DNA form, the CDR3 reads TGCAGTGCTAGAAGGTCCGAAGCAGATACGCAGTATTTT. It codes for CSARRSEADTQYF.

This chain links TRBV28 with TRBJ2-7; D is unresolved. The CDR3 is 15 amino acids. Germline-derived CDR1 and CDR2 are MDHEN and SYDVKM. V lost 5 bases to trimming and J lost 2 bases, with 16 bases between them. The DNA for the CDR3 is TGTGCCAGCAGTCCCCCGGGCCCAATGGCCTACGAGCAGTACTTC. Residues: CASSPPGPMAYEQYF.

This clonotype was seen repeatedly, ten times or more. V usage is TRBV3-1 and J usage is TRBJ2-1; possibly TRBD1 for D (6 bases). V dropped 3 bases and J dropped 12 bases, with 18 bases sitting between them. Germline lookup yields CDR1 LGHDT and CDR2 YNNKEL (reference sequence). The CDR3 covers 14 residues. The CDR3 sequence is CASSQVRGVGGQFF. In nucleotides, the CDR3 is TGTGCCAGCAGCCAGGTCAGGGGAGTCGGTGGGCAGTTCTTC.

This clonotype has a count of ten or more. The rearrangement uses TRBV6-1 and TRBJ2-7; D is ambiguous. Germline CDR1 MNHNS, CDR2 SASEGT. The CDR3 runs 12 residues. V was cut by 2 bases and J by 5 bases, with 7 bases left in between. CDR3 DNA: TGTGCCAGCAGTGAAACTATTCACGAGCAGTACTTC. Amino acid sequence: CASSETIHEQYF.

The rearrangement joins TRBV30 to TRBJ2-7; TRBD2 matches at 8 bases. J lost 5 bases, V lost 0 bases, and 6 bases had no gene match. The CDR3 spans 14 residues. Germline CDR1 GTSNPN, CDR2 SVGIG (reference sequence). The CDR3 spells CAWSVSSGWDEQYF. The CDR3, as DNA: TGTGCCTGGAGTGTATCTAGCGGGTGGGACGAGCAGTACTTC.

This clonotype was observed at least ten times. The chain has TRBV6-1 and TRBJ2-1; 8 positions match TRBD1. V shed 0 bases, J shed 1 base, and the junction held 5 bases outside the gene matches. Germline CDR1 reads MNHNS; CDR2 reads SASEGT. The CDR3 has 17 amino acids. CDR3 sequence reads: CASSEALRQGSYNEQFF. The CDR3 DNA follows: TGTGCCAGCAGTGAAGCGCTTCGACAGGGGTCCTACAATGAGCAGTTCTTC.